These 20 T cell receptor beta chains were sequenced from one sample in a study of blood T cell repertoires in COVID-19. TCRdb keeps only in-frame clones here, not all; method: immunoSEQ multiplex PCR. This sample has around 97,000 clones, with around nine tenths found just once. Sequencing was performed on peripheral blood. Every receptor here comes from a human donor in a cohort sampled during active COVID-19.

This sequence joins TRBV4-3 and TRBJ1-4; a possible D gene is TRBD1 (5 bases). Germline V lookup: CDR1 LGHNA, CDR2 YSLEER. V lost 0 bases and J 8 bases, leaving 10 bases between the germline ends. The CDR3 length is 14 residues. The CDR3 nucleotides read TGCGCCAGCAGCCAAGACAGGGTGGGGGAAAAACTGTTTTTT. Protein sequence: CASSQDRVGEKLFF.

The chain couples TRBV18 to TRBJ2-5; D is unresolved. Between the trimmed V and J ends, which lost 6 bases and 5 bases, there was a span of 7 bases. Germline CDR1 and CDR2: KGHSH and LQKENI. The length of the CDR3 is 11 residues. For the CDR3, the DNA is TGTGCCAGCTCCACGCGGGAGACCCAGTACTTC. Translation: CASSTRETQYF.

This clone was observed a few times. J is TRBJ1-2 and V is TRBV25-1, with D unclear. The CDR3 is 12 amino acids. V was shortened by 3 bases and J by 4 bases, with 6 bases between the two germline ends. The germline V gene has CDR1 MGHDK and CDR2 SYGVNS. The CDR3 spells CASSDSVYGYTF. The CDR3 nucleotides are TGTGCCAGCAGTGATAGCGTCTATGGCTACACCTTC.

The J gene is TRBJ2-1, the V gene TRBV12-3 or TRBV12-4; 8 nucleotides agree with TRBD2. This CDR3 is built from 13 residues. The V and J ends lost 6 bases and 4 bases, in that order; junction bases with no gene match: 2. Here the CDR3 reads CASRRGVYNEQFF. DNA of the CDR3: TGTGCCAGCAGGCGGGGGGTTTACAATGAGCAGTTCTTC.

The chain combines TRBV13 with TRBJ1-3; D not resolved. The length of the CDR3 is 15 residues. Germline V gene data show CDR1 as PRHDT and CDR2 as FYEKMQ (reference sequence). V dropped 0 bases and J dropped 1 base, with 7 bases sitting between them. In DNA, the CDR3 is TGTGCCAGCAGCTTAGGTCTGCGGTCTGGAAACACCATATATTTT. It translates to CASSLGLRSGNTIYF.

The rearrangement links TRBV6-2 or TRBV6-3 to TRBJ2-7; D might be TRBD1 (6 bases). CDR3 length: 14 amino acids. The germline V gene encodes CDR1 MNHEY and CDR2 SVGEGT. Deletions cut 5 bases from V and 2 bases from J, with 13 bases between. CDR3 amino acids: CASSLWAGAYEQYF. In DNA, the CDR3 is TGTGCCAGCAGTCTCTGGGCAGGGGCCTACGAGCAGTACTTC.

This clone was recorded once. The chain recombines TRBV7-6 with TRBJ1-2, with D possibly matching TRBD1 (6 bases). CDR1 and CDR2 (germline): SGHVS, FNYEAQ. The V gene lost 5 bases and the J gene lost 1 base, with 8 bases spanning the gap. The length of the CDR3 is 13 residues. The CDR3: CASSQDSNYGYTF. CDR3 coding DNA: TGTGCCAGCAGCCAGGACAGTAACTATGGCTACACCTTC.

This clone was seen once. The CDR3 DNA follows: TGTGCCAGCAGCCGTCCTACAGCCAACCAATTGTATGGCTACACCTTC. Amino acids: CASSRPTANQLYGYTF. V is TRBV5-4 and J is TRBJ1-2, with D uncertain. The V end lost 4 bases, the J end lost 5 bases, and 21 bases lay between the germline ends. This CDR3 has 16 residues. Germline V gives CDR1 SGHNT, CDR2 YYREEE (reference sequence).

A few counts support this clone. The V and J genes are TRBV2 and TRBJ1-4; unclear D gene. This CDR3 spans 13 amino acids. Looked up from germline, CDR1 is SNHLY and CDR2 is FYNNEI. Trimming took off 4 bases at V and 6 bases at J, with 9 bases between the two ends. CDR3 region: CASSVTRDEKLFF. For the CDR3, the DNA is TGTGCCAGCAGTGTAACCCGCGATGAAAAACTGTTTTTT.

This chain connects TRBV27 to TRBJ2-1; maybe TRBD2 (5 bases). In germline, CDR1 is MNHEY, CDR2 SMNVEV (reference sequence). This CDR3 is built from 15 residues. V lost 5 bases and J lost 0, with 11 bases in between. CDR3 coding DNA: TGTGCCAGCAGTCCCCTGGGGAGCTCCTACAATGAGCAGTTCTTC. It is translated as CASSPLGSSYNEQFF.

The genes are TRBV3-1 (or the pseudogene TRBV3-2) and TRBJ2-7; D is perhaps TRBD2 (7 bases). The CDR3 loop spans 15 amino acids. V shed 5 bases and J shed 5 bases, with 19 bases lying between them. Germline-derived CDR1 and CDR2 are LGHDT and YNNKEL (reference sequence). This CDR3 is CASSSKGGRVDEQYF. The DNA of the CDR3 is TGTGCCAGCAGCAGTAAGGGGGGGCGGGTTGACGAGCAGTACTTC.

V and J are TRBV11-2 and TRBJ2-7, with TRBD1 identical over 7 bases. V lost 5 bases to trimming and J lost 2 bases; unmatched junction nucleotides: 6. Germline values: CDR1 SGHAT, CDR2 FQNNGV. The CDR3 extends over 14 amino acids. The CDR3 loop reads CASSNYRGAYEQYF. CDR3 nucleotide sequence: TGTGCCAGCAGCAATTACAGGGGAGCCTACGAGCAGTACTTC. Supplemented by reference TRBV11-2 and TRBJ2-7, the full variable domain reads EAGVAQSPRYKIIEKRQSVAFWCNPISGHATLYWYQQILGQGPKLLIQFQNNGVVDDSQLPKDRFSAERLKGVDSTLKIQPAKLEDSAVYLCASSNYRGAYEQYFGPGTRLTVT.

V usage is TRBV29-1 and J usage is TRBJ2-5; 11 bases align to TRBD2. V shed 5 bases, J shed 1 base, and the junction held 3 bases outside the gene matches. The length of the CDR3 is 14 residues. The germline CDR1 and CDR2 sequences are SQVTM and ANQGSEA. The CDR3 DNA reads TGCAGCGTTCAAGGACTAGCGGGCCAAGAGACCCAGTACTTC. It codes for CSVQGLAGQETQYF.

The V and J genes are TRBV7-9 and TRBJ2-3, with a weak D call TRBD2 (6 bases). CDR1 and CDR2 (germline): SEHNR, FQNEAQ (reference sequence). The ends were cut back, 0 bases at V and 2 bases at J, with 12 bases in the middle. The CDR3 loop spans 16 amino acids. In nucleotides, the CDR3 is TGTGCCAGCAGCTTAGCTGTAGCGGAGACCACAGATACGCAGTATTTT. This translates into CASSLAVAETTDTQYF.

This chain uses TRBV27 with TRBJ1-1; no clear D gene. V gave up 0 bases and J gave up 0 bases, with 8 bases separating them. The CDR3 runs 15 residues. The germline V gene encodes CDR1 MNHEY and CDR2 SMNVEV (reference sequence). The CDR3 bases are TGTGCCAGCAGTTTATCGATGGCATTGAACACTGAAGCTTTCTTT. Residues: CASSLSMALNTEAFF.

The sample holds one count of this clone. The rearrangement links TRBV2 to TRBJ2-2; D is possibly TRBD2 (6 bases). This CDR3 comprises 15 residues. Between the trimmed V and J ends, which lost 3 bases and 2 bases, there was a span of 10 bases. CDR1 is SNHLY and CDR2 is FYNNEI in the germline V gene. This chain's CDR3 is CASSEEGVNTGELFF. DNA of the CDR3: TGTGCCAGCAGTGAGGAGGGAGTCAACACCGGGGAGCTGTTTTTT.

The V and J genes are TRBV27 and TRBJ2-2; 10 positions match TRBD2. Per the germline V gene, CDR1 is MNHEY and CDR2 is SMNVEV (reference sequence). The CDR3 length is 15 residues. Trimming at V came to 5 bases and at J to 7 bases, leaving 7 bases not matched to a gene. DNA of the CDR3: TGTGCCAGCAGTATAGCGGGAGGCTCCGGCGGGGAGCTGTTTTTT. Protein product: CASSIAGGSGGELFF.

A single count supports this clone. The chain carries TRBV18 and TRBJ1-1; D call uncertain. The germline gives CDR1 KGHSH, CDR2 LQKENI. This CDR3 has 14 amino acids. The V and J ends lost 2 bases and 0 bases respectively, with 7 bases between them. CDR3 residues: CASSPTGLNTEAFF. For the CDR3, the DNA is TGTGCCAGCTCACCAACGGGATTGAACACTGAAGCTTTCTTT.

In its sample, this clone was seen once. CDR3 region: CASSAHPGQVLSSYNSPLHF. The CDR3 coding sequence is TGTGCCAGCAGCGCTCATCCCGGACAGGTTTTGAGCTCCTATAATTCACCCCTCCACTTT. The chain carries TRBV7-8 and TRBJ1-6, with 7 bases identical to TRBD1. The ends lost 5 bases at V and 0 bases at J; junction bases unmatched: 16. Germline CDR1 and CDR2: SGHVS and FQNEAQ. The CDR3 is 20 amino acids.

This chain connects TRBV19 to TRBJ1-2, with 9 nucleotides matching TRBD1. This CDR3 is 13 amino acids long. CDR1 is LNHDA, CDR2 SQIVND, per germline (reference sequence). V lost 6 bases to trimming and J lost 2 bases; unmatched junction nucleotides: 1. The CDR3 is CASRTGGNYGYTF. The CDR3, as DNA: TGTGCCAGTAGAACAGGGGGCAACTATGGCTACACCTTC.